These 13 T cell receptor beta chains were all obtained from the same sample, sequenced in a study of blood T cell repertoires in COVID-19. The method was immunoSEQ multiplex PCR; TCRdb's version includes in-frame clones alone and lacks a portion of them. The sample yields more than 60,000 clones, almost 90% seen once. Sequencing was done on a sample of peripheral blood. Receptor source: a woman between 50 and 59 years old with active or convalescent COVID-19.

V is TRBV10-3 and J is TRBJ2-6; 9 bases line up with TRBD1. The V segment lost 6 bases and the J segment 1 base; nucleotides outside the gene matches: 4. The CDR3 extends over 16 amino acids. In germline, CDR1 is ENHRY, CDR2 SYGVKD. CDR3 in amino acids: CAISLQGASGANVLTF. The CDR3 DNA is TGTGCCATCAGCCTACAGGGGGCTTCTGGGGCCAACGTCCTGACTTTC.

Written as DNA, the CDR3 is TGTGCCAGCATGGAGGGACTTGTTGGGGCTTTCTTT. It codes for CASMEGLVGAFF. This rearrangement joins TRBV2 to TRBJ1-1; tentative D call: TRBD1 (5 bases). V gave up 7 bases and J gave up 11 bases, with 17 bases separating them. The CDR3 runs 12 residues. Germline CDR1 and CDR2: SNHLY and FYNNEI.

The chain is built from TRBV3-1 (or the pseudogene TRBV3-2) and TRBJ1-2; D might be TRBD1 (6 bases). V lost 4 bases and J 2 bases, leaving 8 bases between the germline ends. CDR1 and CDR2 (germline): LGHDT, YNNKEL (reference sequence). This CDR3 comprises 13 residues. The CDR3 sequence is CASSPGQNYGYTF. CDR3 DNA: TGTGCCAGCAGCCCCGGACAGAACTATGGCTACACCTTC.

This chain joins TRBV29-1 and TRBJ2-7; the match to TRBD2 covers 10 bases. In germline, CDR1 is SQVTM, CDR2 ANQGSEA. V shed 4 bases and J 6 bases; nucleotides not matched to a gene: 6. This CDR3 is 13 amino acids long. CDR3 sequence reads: CSVGLAGDGEQYF. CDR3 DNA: TGCAGCGTTGGCCTAGCGGGAGACGGCGAGCAGTACTTC.

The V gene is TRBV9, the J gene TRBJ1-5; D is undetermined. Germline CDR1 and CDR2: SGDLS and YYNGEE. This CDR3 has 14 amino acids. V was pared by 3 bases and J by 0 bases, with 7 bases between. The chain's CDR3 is CASSDGYSNQPQHF. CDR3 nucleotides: TGTGCCAGCAGCGACGGGTATAGCAATCAGCCCCAGCATTTT.

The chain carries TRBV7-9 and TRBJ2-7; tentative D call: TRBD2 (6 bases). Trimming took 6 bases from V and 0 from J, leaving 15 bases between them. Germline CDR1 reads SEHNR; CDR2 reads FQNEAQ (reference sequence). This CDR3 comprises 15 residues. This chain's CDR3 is CASSSPSSVSYEQYF. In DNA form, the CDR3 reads TGTGCCAGCAGTTCTCCTTCTAGCGTCTCCTACGAGCAGTACTTC.

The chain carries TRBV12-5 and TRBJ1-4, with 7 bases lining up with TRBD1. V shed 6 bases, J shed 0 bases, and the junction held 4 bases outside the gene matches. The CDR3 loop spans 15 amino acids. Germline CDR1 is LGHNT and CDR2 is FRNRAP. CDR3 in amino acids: CASGPQGATNEKLFF. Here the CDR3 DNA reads TGTGCTAGTGGCCCTCAGGGGGCAACTAATGAAAAACTGTTTTTT.

In DNA form, the CDR3 reads TGTGCCAGCGACTGGACAGGGTTGACCTACGAGCAGTACTTC. This translates into CASDWTGLTYEQYF. V is TRBV2 and J is TRBJ2-7; the match to TRBD1 covers 8 bases. The CDR3 sequence is 14 residues long. The V gene's germline CDR1 is SNHLY and CDR2 FYNNEI. The V gene end was trimmed by 8 bases and the J gene end by 2 bases; junction bases not matched to a gene: 8.

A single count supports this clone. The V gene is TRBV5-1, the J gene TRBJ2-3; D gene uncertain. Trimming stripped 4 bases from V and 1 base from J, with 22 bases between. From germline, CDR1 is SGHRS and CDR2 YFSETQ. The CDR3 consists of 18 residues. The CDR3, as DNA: TGCGCCAGCAGCCCCGACCCTTCTGGAAGTGGAGGCACAGATACGCAGTATTTT. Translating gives CASSPDPSGSGGTDTQYF.

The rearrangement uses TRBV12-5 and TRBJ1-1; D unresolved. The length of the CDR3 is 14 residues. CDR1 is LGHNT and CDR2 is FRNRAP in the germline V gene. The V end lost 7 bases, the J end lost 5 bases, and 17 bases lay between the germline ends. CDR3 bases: TGTGCTAGTGTTCCCGGGTGGGGAGGAACTGAAGCTTTCTTT. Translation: CASVPGWGGTEAFF.

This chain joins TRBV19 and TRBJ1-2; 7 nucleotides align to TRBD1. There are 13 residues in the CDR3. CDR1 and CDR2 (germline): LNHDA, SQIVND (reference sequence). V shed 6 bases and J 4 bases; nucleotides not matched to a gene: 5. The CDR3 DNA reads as TGTGCCAGTAGACTGACAGGGAGCTATGGCTACACCTTC. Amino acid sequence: CASRLTGSYGYTF. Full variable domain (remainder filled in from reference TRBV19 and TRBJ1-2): DGGITQSPKYLFRKEGQNVTLSCEQNLNHDAMYWYRQDPGQGLRLIYYSQIVNDFQKGDIAEGYSVSREKKESFPLTVTSAQKNPTAFYLCASRLTGSYGYTFGSGTRLTVV.

This CDR3 is CASIENGDTQYF. CDR3 nucleotide sequence: TGTGCCAGCATTGAGAATGGAGATACGCAGTATTTT. The chain joins TRBV5-6 to TRBJ2-3, with D unclear. This CDR3 contains 12 residues. V gave up 6 bases and J gave up 5 bases, with 10 bases separating them. From germline, CDR1 is SGHDT and CDR2 YYEEEE.

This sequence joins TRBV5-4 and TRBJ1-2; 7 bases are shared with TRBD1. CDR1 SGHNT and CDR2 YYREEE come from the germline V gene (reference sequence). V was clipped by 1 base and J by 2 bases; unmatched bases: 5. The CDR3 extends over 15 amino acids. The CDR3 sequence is CASSLTGQWNYGYTF. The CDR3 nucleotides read TGTGCCAGCAGCTTGACGGGACAGTGGAACTATGGCTACACCTTC.